Listed below are T cell receptor beta chains from one sample, sequenced in a study of early T cells in non-severe SARS-CoV-2 infection. TCRdb analysed the 5' RACE reads with MiXCR anew, one entry per CDR3 protein. The sample carries under 85,000 distinct CDR3 sequences, roughly 12% recorded once. Material: whole blood, obtained at baseline. These receptors were taken from an adult who was a healthcare worker with PCR-confirmed SARS-CoV-2 infection or an uninfected control (not recorded which). The donor label of this sample is uncertain. CDR3s include the opening cysteine and the closing phenylalanine or tryptophan. D genes are given only for firm matches. Size is omitted from some rows. Given values are once, few, many or a class for expanded clones.

J gene	V gene	D gene	clone size	CDR3 protein	CDR3 DNA
TRBJ2-5	TRBV7-7	.	.	CASSLVPGARETQYF	TGTGCCAGCAGCTTAGTGCCGGGGGCGCGGGAGACCCAGTACTTC
TRBJ1-6	TRBV7-8	.	many	CASSRETGSFHSPLHF	TGTGCCAGCAGCCGAGAGACCGGGTCCTTTCACTCACCCCTCCACTTT
TRBJ2-7	TRBV27	.	.	CASSRRRIGDEQYF	TGTGCCAGCAGTCGGCGGAGAATCGGGGACGAGCAGTACTTC
TRBJ2-1	TRBV7-9	.	few	CASSLGAGRNNEQFF	TGTGCCAGCAGCTTAGGCGCCGGGAGAAACAATGAGCAGTTCTTC
TRBJ2-1	TRBV7-6	.	many	CASSPYHGTNNEQFF	TGTGCCAGCAGCCCCTACCACGGGACCAACAATGAGCAGTTCTTC
TRBJ2-7	TRBV18	.	few	CASSPPGDYEQYF	TGTGCCAGCTCACCACCCGGGGACTACGAGCAGTACTTC
TRBJ1-1	TRBV6-6	.	few	CASRSAGNEAFF	TGTGCCAGCAGGTCAGCCGGGAACGAAGCTTTCTTT
TRBJ2-1	TRBV12-3/TRBV12-4	.	few	CATRSGPRTEQFF	TGTGCCACCCGATCAGGGCCCCGCACTGAGCAGTTCTTC
TRBJ2-7	TRBV28	TRBD2	few	CASQMGGVYEQYF	TGTGCCAGCCAGATGGGGGGGGTCTACGAGCAGTACTTC
TRBJ1-2	TRBV4-2	.	few	CASSQGVSYGYTF	TGTGCCAGCAGCCAAGGGGTGTCCTATGGCTACACCTTC
TRBJ2-3	TRBV10-2	.	.	CASSEFGPGPWADTQYF	TGCGCCAGCAGTGAGTTCGGGCCGGGACCCTGGGCAGATACGCAGTATTTT
TRBJ2-1	TRBV4-3	TRBD2	.	CASSQEPAGGSYNEQFF	TGCGCCAGCAGCCAAGAACCAGCGGGGGGCTCCTACAATGAGCAGTTCTTC
TRBJ2-1	TRBV7-6	.	.	CASSRSERVEQFF	TGTGCCAGCAGCCGATCAGAGCGGGTTGAGCAGTTCTTC
TRBJ2-2	TRBV27	.	few	CASSLFKGAGELFF	TGTGCCAGCAGTTTATTTAAGGGGGCCGGGGAGCTGTTTTTT
TRBJ2-2	TRBV29-1	TRBD2	many	CSATIAGALTGELFF	TGCAGCGCTACTATAGCGGGAGCGCTCACCGGGGAGCTGTTTTTT
TRBJ1-2	TRBV6-1	.	.	CASSGDADLSDDTF	TGTGCCAGCAGTGGGGATGCTGATCTATCGGATGACACCTTC
TRBJ2-3	TRBV6-1	TRBD1	few	CASSSTTGGWGTDTQYF	TGTGCCAGCAGTTCTACTACAGGGGGCTGGGGCACAGATACGCAGTATTTT
TRBJ2-5	TRBV3-1	.	.	CASSQRAVRETQYF	TGTGCCAGCAGCCAGCGAGCGGTCAGGGAGACCCAGTACTTC
TRBJ2-7	TRBV12-3/TRBV12-4	.	many	CASSPPIEQYF	TGTGCCAGCAGTCCCCCCATCGAGCAGTACTTC
TRBJ2-6	TRBV6-2/TRBV6-3	.	.	CASSYASGANVLTF	TGTGCCAGCAGTTACGCCTCCGGGGCCAACGTCCTGACTTTC
TRBJ2-4	TRBV7-3	.	few	CASSLMVEAGLHF	TGTGCCAGCAGCTTAATGGTCGAGGCAGGGCTACACTTC
TRBJ1-1	TRBV11-2	.	few	CASSLWSLRRGFEAFF	TGTGCCAGCAGCTTATGGAGCCTCAGACGTGGGTTTGAAGCTTTCTTT
TRBJ2-3	TRBV12-3/TRBV12-4	.	many	CASSLGGATDTQYF	TGTGCCAGCAGTTTAGGAGGGGCCACAGATACGCAGTATTTT